This record covers a single TCR beta chain. Antigen specificity is unknown. This record comes from a study of cytomegalovirus exposure and HLA in healthy donors. Study-wide results and caveats: Immune exposure information comprised only CMV serostatus.

The germline V gene has CDR1 SGHRS and CDR2 YFSETQ. This CDR3 comprises 14 residues. V trimming: 6 bases; J trimming: 2 bases; junction bases outside the gene matches: 7. The study ran its PCR with 60 Vbeta and 13 Jbeta primers. Authors' analysis steps: The count from a later analysis was some 81 million unique TCR beta chains, roughly 11 million of them shared. Data came from immunoSEQ multiplex PCR; TCRdb stores just in-frame clones and leaves some out. That table is the source of V, J and clone size, and D and trimming were worked out from the DNA. The sample yields some 130,000 clones, 80% seen once.

The sequenced material came from PBMCs. This chain links TRBV5-1 with TRBJ1-2; TRBD1 matches at 7 bases. This TCR was recovered from a woman aged 35 to 49 in good health and CMV-seronegative. DNA of the CDR3: TGCGCCAGCACCCCCGGACAGGAAAACTATGGCTACACCTTC. Translated, it gives CASTPGQENYGYTF. Full variable domain (remainder filled in from reference TRBV5-1 and TRBJ1-2): KAGVTQTPRYLIKTRGQQVTLSCSPISGHRSVSWYQQTPGQGLQFLFEYFSETQRNKGNFPGRFSGRQFSNSRSEMNVSTLELGDSALYLCASTPGQENYGYTFGSGTRLTVV.